This T cell receptor (beta chain) was recorded in a study of cytomegalovirus exposure and HLA in healthy donors. Study-wide findings and caveats: The TCR clusters that emerged in the first cohort tended, a later analysis found, to co-occur in the approximately 110 validation repertoires. Associated with cytomegalovirus, according to the listing, were 150 to 200 TCR beta chains. Rarity marked most TCR sequences, yet some public TCRs occurred in many donors.

As regards this clone: Its antigen remains unknown.

The junction had 10 bases not matched to a gene; V was cut back by 8 bases and J by 6 bases. The germline CDR1 and CDR2 sequences are MGHDK and SYGVNS. The CDR3 runs to 14 residues. The repertoire was sequenced with immunoSEQ multiplex PCR; TCRdb's copy has only in-frame clones and lacks some. The sample lists 43,000 or so clones, about 94% occurring once. This TCR derives from a man younger than 30 in good health and CMV-seronegative. The sequencing input was PBMCs. This sequence joins TRBV25-1 and TRBJ2-7; 10 nucleotides align to TRBD1. In nucleotides, the CDR3 is TGTGCCAGCGCCGAGACAGGGGGCTTTGGCGAGCAGTACTTC. Translating gives CASAETGGFGEQYF.